The T cell receptor beta chain under discussion was sequenced for a study of siplizumab effects on memory and regulatory T cells. Study observations and caveats: Assignment of a naive or memory phenotype failed for roughly 75-95% of the proliferating CD4+ or CD8+ clones. Under siplizumab, alloreactive sequences traced to unstimulated CD4+ memory cells were significantly reduced.

The protocol was immunoSEQ multiplex PCR, while the TCRdb copy is restricted to in-frame clones and leaves out a portion. The table shows approximately 100,000 clones, with just under 95% occurring only once. CDR1 and CDR2 (germline): SEHNR, FQNEAQ (reference sequence). CDR3 length equals 13 residues. V was trimmed by 8 bases and J by 8 bases, leaving 15 bases between them. This clone was detected a few times. What it binds is not known. The chain links TRBV7-9 to TRBJ1-4; D not resolved. The TCR comes from a human donor in good health. The sequenced sample consisted of non-Treg CD4+ T cells sorted from blood. CDR3 protein: CASGIEVGEKLFF. In nucleotides, the CDR3 is TGTGCCAGCGGGATCGAGGTGGGGGAAAAACTGTTTTTT.